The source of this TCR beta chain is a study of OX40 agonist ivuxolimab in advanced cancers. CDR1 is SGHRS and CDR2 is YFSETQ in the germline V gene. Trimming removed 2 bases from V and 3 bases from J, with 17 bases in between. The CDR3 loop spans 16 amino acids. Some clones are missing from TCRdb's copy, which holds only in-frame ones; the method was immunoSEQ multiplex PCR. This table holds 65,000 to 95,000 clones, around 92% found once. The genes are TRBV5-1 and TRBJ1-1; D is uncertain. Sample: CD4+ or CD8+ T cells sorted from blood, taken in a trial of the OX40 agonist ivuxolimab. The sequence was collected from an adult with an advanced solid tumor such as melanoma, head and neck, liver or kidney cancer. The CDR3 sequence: CASSFRPGVEDTEAFF. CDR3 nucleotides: TGCGCCAGCAGCTTTCGTCCGGGAGTAGAGGACACTGAAGCTTTCTTT.